Listed here is a single T cell receptor beta chain. Its specificity is unknown. CDR1 and CDR2 from the germline V gene are SGHRS and YFSETQ. Trimming removed 3 bases from V and 2 bases from J, with 12 bases in between. CDR3 length equals 14 residues. Unique molecular identifiers had been added to the TCR beta cDNA libraries. One entry per CDR3 protein, called by TCRdb with MiXCR from the PCR reads. The table has some 500,000 distinct CDR3 sequences, under 55% seen once. The data stem from a study of post-analysis software for immune sequencing data. Study at large: The disease courses covered relapsing-remitting, secondary progressive and progressive-relapsing multiple sclerosis. General study findings and limits: TRBV segments more frequent in patients than in controls numbered roughly 5 and included TRBV5-6, TRBV5-1 and TRBV20-1.

Sequencing was done on a sample of blood. The clonotype originates from a girl between 5 and 17 years old with multiple sclerosis. This rearrangement joins TRBV5-1 to TRBJ2-7; D may be TRBD2 (6 bases). The CDR3 sequence: CASSSSGPPYEQYF. CDR3 coding DNA: TGCGCCAGCAGCTCGAGCGGGCCCCCCTACGAGCAGTACTTC.